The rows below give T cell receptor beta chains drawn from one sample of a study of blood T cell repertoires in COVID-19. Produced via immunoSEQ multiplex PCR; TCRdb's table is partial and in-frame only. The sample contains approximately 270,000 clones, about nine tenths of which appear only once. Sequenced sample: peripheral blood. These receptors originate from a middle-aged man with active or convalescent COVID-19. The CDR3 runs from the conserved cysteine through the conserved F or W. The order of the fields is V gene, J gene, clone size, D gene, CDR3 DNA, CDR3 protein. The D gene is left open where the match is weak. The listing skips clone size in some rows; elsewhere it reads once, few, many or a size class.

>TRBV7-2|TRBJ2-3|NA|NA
TGTGCCAGCAGCTCCCCTCTAAAGCGGCCAGATACGCAGTATTTT
CASSSPLKRPDTQYF
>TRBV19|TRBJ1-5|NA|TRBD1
TGTGCCAGTAGTATAGTCAGACAGGGGGCGTGGGACAATCAGCCCCAGCATTTT
CASSIVRQGAWDNQPQHF
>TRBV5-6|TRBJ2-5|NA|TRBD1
TGTGCCAGCAGCTTGGGCCGGGACAGGGAGGAGACCCAGTACTTC
CASSLGRDREETQYF
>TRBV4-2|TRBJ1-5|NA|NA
TGTGCCAGCAGCCAAGAAGGGAAGGGGCAGGGTGGGCAGCCCCAGCATTTT
CASSQEGKGQGGQPQHF
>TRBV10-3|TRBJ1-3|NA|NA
TGTGCCACAGGGCCGAGCTCTGGAAACACCATATATTTT
CATGPSSGNTIYF
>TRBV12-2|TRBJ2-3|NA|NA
TGTGCAAGTCGCCTATTAGATACGCAGTATTTT
CASRLLDTQYF
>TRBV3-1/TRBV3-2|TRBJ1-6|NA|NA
TGTGCCAGCAGCCTACAGGGACCACCCCTCCACTTT
CASSLQGPPLHF
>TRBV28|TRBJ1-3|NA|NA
TGTGCCAGCAGTTTATACACAGGGACGAACACCATATATTTT
CASSLYTGTNTIYF
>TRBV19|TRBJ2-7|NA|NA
TGTGCCAGTAGGCCAAGGGGCAGCCCCTACGAGCAGTACTTC
CASRPRGSPYEQYF
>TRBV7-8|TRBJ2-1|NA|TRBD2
TGTGCCAGCAGCCTCATTGGACTAGCACGGAGCTCCTACAATGAGCAGTTCTTC
CASSLIGLARSSYNEQFF
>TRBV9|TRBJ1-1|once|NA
TGTGCCAGCAGCGTAGCCGGGGGGGCGTCCACTGAAGCTTTCTTT
CASSVAGGASTEAFF
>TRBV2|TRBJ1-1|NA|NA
TGTGCCACGCCCAGGGGCAGGGGCCGTGAAGCTTTCTTT
CATPRGRGREAFF
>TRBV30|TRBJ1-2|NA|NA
TGTGCCTGGAGTGTACGAGGATGGGGCTACACCTTC
CAWSVRGWGYTF
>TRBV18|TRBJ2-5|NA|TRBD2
TGTGCCAGCTCACCCCAGGGACTAGCGGGTCAAGAGACCCAGTACTTC
CASSPQGLAGQETQYF
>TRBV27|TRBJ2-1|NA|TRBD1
TGTGCCAGCAGTTCGTCCGGGACAGCTCACAATGAGCAGTTCTTC
CASSSSGTAHNEQFF
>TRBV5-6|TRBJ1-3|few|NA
TGTGCCAGCAGAGGGCAGGGTTCCGGAAACACCATATATTTT
CASRGQGSGNTIYF